Each of the 17 T cell receptor beta chains below was sequenced from the same sample in a study of cytomegalovirus exposure and HLA in healthy donors. The PCR made use of 60 Vbeta and 13 Jbeta primers. Profiled with immunoSEQ multiplex PCR; TCRdb holds only in-frame clones, not every one. There are 250,000 to 350,000 clones in the sample; approximately 90% occur only once, and less than 4% lies in the top ten. The sample taken for sequencing was PBMCs. Source of these receptors: a man aged 35-49 years in good health and CMV-seropositive.

The chain employs TRBV29-1 and TRBJ2-3; 9 nucleotides align to TRBD2. Germline V gives CDR1 SQVTM, CDR2 ANQGSEA. The ends lost 7 bases at V and 3 bases at J; junction bases unmatched: 8. CDR3 length equals 14 residues. The CDR3 sequence: CSAPPSGKTDTQYF. Here the CDR3 DNA reads TGCAGCGCCCCCCCTAGCGGGAAAACAGATACGCAGTATTTT.

The V gene is TRBV5-1, the J gene TRBJ1-2; 9 nucleotides agree with TRBD1. The CDR3 has 15 residues. V was pared by 4 bases and J by 6 bases, with 10 bases of the junction left unmatched. The V gene's germline CDR1 is SGHRS and CDR2 YFSETQ. The CDR3 reads CASSRGQGWFDGYTF. The CDR3 region has the DNA TGCGCCAGCAGCCGGGGACAGGGATGGTTTGATGGCTACACCTTC.

This clone was recorded once. V and J are TRBV27 and TRBJ2-7, with 9 bases matching TRBD2. Germline CDR1 MNHEY, CDR2 SMNVEV (reference sequence). The CDR3 is made up of 13 amino acids. The V gene end was trimmed by 6 bases and the J gene end by 3 bases; junction bases not matched to a gene: 3. The CDR3: CASRGLANYEQYF. As DNA, the CDR3 is TGTGCCAGCAGGGGACTAGCCAACTACGAGCAGTACTTC.

The chain joins TRBV7-9 to TRBJ2-2, with a tentative D call TRBD2 (6 bases). Germline loops: CDR1 SEHNR, CDR2 FQNEAQ (reference sequence). The CDR3 extends over 17 amino acids. The germline V and J ends were trimmed by 5 bases and 0 bases, with 16 bases remaining between them. CDR3 coding DNA: TGTGCCAGCAGCCTCAGATCGGGACTCTCGAACACCGGGGAGCTGTTTTTT. Its protein is CASSLRSGLSNTGELFF.

J is TRBJ2-7 and V is TRBV7-9; 11 nucleotides line up with TRBD2. The germline V gene has CDR1 SEHNR and CDR2 FQNEAQ (reference sequence). This CDR3 has 15 residues. J gave up 0 bases and V 6 bases, and 4 bases lay outside the gene matches. The CDR3 spells CASSSLAGGSYEQYF. CDR3 nucleotides: TGTGCCAGCAGTTCTCTAGCGGGAGGCTCCTACGAGCAGTACTTC.

J is TRBJ2-7 and V is TRBV29-1, with 15 bases lining up with TRBD2. CDR1 and CDR2 (germline): SQVTM, ANQGSEA. The CDR3 contains 18 residues. The junction had 8 bases not matched to a gene; V was cut back by 0 bases and J by 2 bases. CDR3 DNA sequence: TGCAGCGTTGAAGAGGGGGGACTAGCGGGAGGCTTTACCTACGAGCAGTACTTC. Translating it yields CSVEEGGLAGGFTYEQYF.

The genes are TRBV9 and TRBJ2-2, with D maybe TRBD1 (5 bases). CDR1 SGDLS and CDR2 YYNGEE come from the germline V gene. Trimming cost V 0 bases and J 5 bases, with 5 bases left between them. This CDR3 has 13 amino acids. CDR3 in amino acids: CASSVAGTGELFF. For the CDR3, the DNA is TGTGCCAGCAGCGTAGCAGGGACCGGGGAGCTGTTTTTT.

This clone was seen just once. This chain links TRBV19 with TRBJ1-6; TRBD1 is a possible D gene (6 bases). The germline gives CDR1 LNHDA, CDR2 SQIVND (reference sequence). The CDR3 runs 15 residues. V lost 3 bases and J 8 bases, leaving 14 bases between the germline ends. The CDR3 DNA is TGTGCCAGTAGTATGTATTGGGCAGGGGATTCACCCCTCCACTTT. Protein product: CASSMYWAGDSPLHF.

This rearrangement joins TRBV11-3 to TRBJ2-1; 8 bases map to TRBD2. The junction had 5 bases not matched to a gene; V was cut back by 0 bases and J by 13 bases. The CDR3 is 13 amino acids. The germline gives CDR1 SGHNT, CDR2 YENEEA. For the CDR3, the DNA is TGTGCCAGCAGCTTAGAGGCGGGAGGATCCCAGTTCTTC. Its protein is CASSLEAGGSQFF.

V gene TRBV5-5 combines with J gene TRBJ1-2, with 9 bases identical to TRBD1. Germline values: CDR1 SGHKS, CDR2 YYEKEE (reference sequence). The CDR3 is 15 amino acids. Trimming removed 2 bases from V and 4 bases from J; junction bases left unmatched: 6. The CDR3 loop reads CASSFRRDRVYGYTF. The CDR3 DNA reads TGTGCCAGCAGCTTTCGCCGGGACAGGGTCTATGGCTACACCTTC. Full variable domain (rest looked up from reference TRBV5-5 and TRBJ1-2): DAGVTQSPTHLIKTRGQQVTLRCSPISGHKSVSWYQQVLGQGPQFIFQYYEKEERGRGNFPDRFSARQFPNYSSELNVNALLLGDSALYLCASSFRRDRVYGYTFGSGTRLTVV.

The chain couples TRBV11-2 to TRBJ1-2, with a tentative D call TRBD1 (5 bases). CDR1 and CDR2 from the germline V gene are SGHAT and FQNNGV. The V end lost 1 base, the J end lost 5 bases, and 11 bases lay between the germline ends. The CDR3 spans 14 residues. CDR3 amino acids: CASSLAGSRYGYTF. The CDR3 DNA sequence: TGTGCCAGCAGCTTAGCAGGGTCGAGGTATGGCTACACCTTC.

For this clone: One junction end does not reproduce the germline sequence, and a read error may be involved. V is TRBV5-1 and J is TRBJ2-3, with D possibly being TRBD1 (5 bases). Germline values: CDR1 SGHRS, CDR2 YFSETQ. The CDR3 is 14 residues long. CDR3 bases: TGCGCCAGCAGCTTGGGACAGCCCACAAATACGCAGTATTTT. Translating gives CASSLGQPTNTQYF.

In this sample, this clone turned up once. The chain has TRBV28 and TRBJ1-4; D perhaps matches TRBD1 (5 bases). V was clipped by 7 bases and J by 2 bases, with 11 bases between them. This CDR3 has 14 amino acids. Germline CDR1 reads MDHEN; CDR2 reads SYDVKM. The CDR3 DNA is TGTGCCAGCACCATGGGGGGGACTAATGAAAAACTGTTTTTT. This translates into CASTMGGTNEKLFF.

This clone came up a few times. V and J are TRBV5-1 and TRBJ2-2, with D maybe TRBD2 (6 bases). Germline V CDR1 and CDR2: SGHRS, YFSETQ. The CDR3 has 15 residues. V lost 3 bases and J 6 bases, leaving 15 bases between the germline ends. The CDR3 DNA is TGCGCCAGCAGCTGGGGTGTCGGGAGCTCCGGGGAGCTGTTTTTT. Residues: CASSWGVGSSGELFF. Together with reference TRBV5-1 and TRBJ2-2, the CDR3 gives the full variable domain: KAGVTQTPRYLIKTRGQQVTLSCSPISGHRSVSWYQQTPGQGLQFLFEYFSETQRNKGNFPGRFSGRQFSNSRSEMNVSTLELGDSALYLCASSWGVGSSGELFFGEGSRLTVL.

The chain recombines TRBV19 with TRBJ1-6; D remains unclear. The germline gives CDR1 LNHDA, CDR2 SQIVND (reference sequence). The CDR3 contains 15 residues. Trimming removed 1 base from V and 7 bases from J, with 11 bases in between. The CDR3 bases are TGTGCCAGTAGTATAGGGCGCAGGTTCAATTCACCCCTCCACTTT. It is translated as CASSIGRRFNSPLHF.

The V and J genes are TRBV6-1 and TRBJ1-1; weak D call: TRBD1 (5 bases). The germline V gene has CDR1 MNHNS and CDR2 SASEGT. Trimming shortened V by 0 bases and J by 0 bases, and 11 bases separated the two germline ends. The CDR3 is 16 residues long. CDR3 in DNA: TGTGCCAGCAGTGAAGCGAGGACAAGTATGAACACTGAAGCTTTCTTT. Translating gives CASSEARTSMNTEAFF.

The CDR3 coding sequence is TGTGCCAGCAGTCATGCCGGGACAGTAGCGATGAACACTGAAGCTTTCTTT. This sequence encodes CASSHAGTVAMNTEAFF. The chain has TRBV27 and TRBJ1-1; 7 positions match TRBD1. This CDR3 spans 17 amino acids. J was trimmed by 0 bases and V by 5 bases; bases with no gene match: 12. Germline V gene data show CDR1 as MNHEY and CDR2 as SMNVEV (reference sequence).